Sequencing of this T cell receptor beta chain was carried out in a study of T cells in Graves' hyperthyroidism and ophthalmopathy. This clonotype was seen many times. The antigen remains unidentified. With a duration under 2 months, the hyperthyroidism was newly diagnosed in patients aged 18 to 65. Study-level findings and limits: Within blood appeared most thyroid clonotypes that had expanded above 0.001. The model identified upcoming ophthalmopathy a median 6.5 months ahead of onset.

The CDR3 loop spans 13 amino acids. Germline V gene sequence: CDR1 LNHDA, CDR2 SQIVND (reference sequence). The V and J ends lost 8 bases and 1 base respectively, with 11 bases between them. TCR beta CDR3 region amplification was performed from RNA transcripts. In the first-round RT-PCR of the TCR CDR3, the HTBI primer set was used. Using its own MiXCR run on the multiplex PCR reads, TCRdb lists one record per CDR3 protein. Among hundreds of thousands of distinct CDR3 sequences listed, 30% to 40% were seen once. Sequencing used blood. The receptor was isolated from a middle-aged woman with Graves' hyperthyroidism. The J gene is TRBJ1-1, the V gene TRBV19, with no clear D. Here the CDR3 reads CASHERGNTEAFF. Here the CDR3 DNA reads TGTGCCAGTCACGAACGGGGGAACACTGAAGCTTTCTTT.